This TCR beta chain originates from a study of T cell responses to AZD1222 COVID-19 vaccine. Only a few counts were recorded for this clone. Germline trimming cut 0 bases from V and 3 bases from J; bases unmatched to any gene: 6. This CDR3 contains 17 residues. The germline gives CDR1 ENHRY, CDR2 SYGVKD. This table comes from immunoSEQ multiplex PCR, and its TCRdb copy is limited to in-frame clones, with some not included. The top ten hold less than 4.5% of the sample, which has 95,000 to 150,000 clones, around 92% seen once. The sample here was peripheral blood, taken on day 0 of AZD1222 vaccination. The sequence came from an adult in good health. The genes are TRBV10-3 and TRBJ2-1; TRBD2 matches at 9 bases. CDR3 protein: CAISESMASGDYNEQFF. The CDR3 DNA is TGTGCCATCAGTGAGTCGATGGCTAGCGGGGACTACAATGAGCAGTTCTTC.